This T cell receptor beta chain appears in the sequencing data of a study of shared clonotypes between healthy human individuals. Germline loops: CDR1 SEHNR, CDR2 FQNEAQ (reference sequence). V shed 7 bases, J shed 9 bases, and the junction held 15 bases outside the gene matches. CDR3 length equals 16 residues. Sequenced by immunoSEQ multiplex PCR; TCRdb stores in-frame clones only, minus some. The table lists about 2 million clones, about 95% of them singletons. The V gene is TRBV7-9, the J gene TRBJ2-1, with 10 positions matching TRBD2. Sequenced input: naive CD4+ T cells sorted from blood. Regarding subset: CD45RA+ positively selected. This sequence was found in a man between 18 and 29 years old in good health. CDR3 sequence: CASIPGSSGSNSEQFF. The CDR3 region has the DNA TGTGCCAGCATCCCGGGCTCTAGCGGGAGCAATAGTGAGCAGTTCTTC.